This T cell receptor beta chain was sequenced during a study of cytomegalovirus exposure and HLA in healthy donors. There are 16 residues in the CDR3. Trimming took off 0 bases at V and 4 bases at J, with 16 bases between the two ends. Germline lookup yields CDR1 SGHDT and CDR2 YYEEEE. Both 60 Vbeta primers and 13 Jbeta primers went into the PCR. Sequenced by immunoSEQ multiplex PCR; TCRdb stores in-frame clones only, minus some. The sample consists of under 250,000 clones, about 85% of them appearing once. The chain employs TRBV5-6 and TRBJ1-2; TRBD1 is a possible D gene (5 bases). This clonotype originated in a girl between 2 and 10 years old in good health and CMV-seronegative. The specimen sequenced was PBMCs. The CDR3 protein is CASSLVHRSPSYGYTF. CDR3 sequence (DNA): TGTGCCAGCAGCTTGGTTCACAGGAGCCCATCCTATGGCTACACCTTC.